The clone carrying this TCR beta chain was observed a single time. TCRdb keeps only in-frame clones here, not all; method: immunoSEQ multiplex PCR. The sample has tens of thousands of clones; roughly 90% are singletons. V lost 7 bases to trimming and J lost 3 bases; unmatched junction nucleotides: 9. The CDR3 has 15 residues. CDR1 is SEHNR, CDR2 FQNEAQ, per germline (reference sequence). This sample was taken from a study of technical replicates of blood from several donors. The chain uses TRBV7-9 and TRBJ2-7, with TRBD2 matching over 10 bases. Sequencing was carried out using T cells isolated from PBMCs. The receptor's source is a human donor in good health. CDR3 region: CASTAPSGSIYEQYF. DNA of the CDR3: TGTGCCAGCACCGCGCCTAGCGGGAGTATCTACGAGCAGTACTTC.